The text below deals with one TCR beta chain. This entry comes from a study of blood T cell repertoires in COVID-19. On the study more broadly: Acute-phase and convalescent COVID-19 samples originated in the United States, Italy and Spain.

Sequencing used immunoSEQ multiplex PCR; TCRdb keeps in-frame clones, though not all of them. The table shows approximately 300,000 clones, with around 85% occurring only once. The CDR3 is made up of 16 amino acids. The germline V gene has CDR1 SGHDT and CDR2 YYEEEE. V lost 0 bases and J lost 0, with 10 bases in between. Those who participated ranged in age from roughly 18 to 90 years and resided in about two dozen US areas. Input material: PBMCs or T cells enriched from blood (not recorded which). The chain joins TRBV5-6 to TRBJ1-5; unclear D gene. The origin of this receptor is a woman in her 30s who had been exposed to COVID-19. For the CDR3, the DNA is TGTGCCAGCAGCTTGGGGGCAGCTAATAGCAATCAGCCCCAGCATTTT. Translation: CASSLGAANSNQPQHF.